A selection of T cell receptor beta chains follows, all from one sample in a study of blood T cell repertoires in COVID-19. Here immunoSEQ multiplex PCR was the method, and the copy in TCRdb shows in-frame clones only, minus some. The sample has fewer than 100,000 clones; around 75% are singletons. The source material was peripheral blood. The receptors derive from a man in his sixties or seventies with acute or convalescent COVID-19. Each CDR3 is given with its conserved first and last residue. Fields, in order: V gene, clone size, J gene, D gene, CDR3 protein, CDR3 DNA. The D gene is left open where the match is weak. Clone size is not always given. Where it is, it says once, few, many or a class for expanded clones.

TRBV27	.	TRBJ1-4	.	CATRTEPSTNEKLFF	TGTGCCACCCGGACAGAACCTTCAACTAATGAAAAACTGTTTTTT
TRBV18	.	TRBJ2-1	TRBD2	CASSGTSGSNEQFF	TGTGCCAGCTCCGGGACTAGCGGGAGTAATGAGCAGTTCTTC
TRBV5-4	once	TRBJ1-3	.	CASSLSQGPGNTIYF	TGTGCCAGCAGCTTAAGTCAGGGCCCTGGAAACACCATATATTTT
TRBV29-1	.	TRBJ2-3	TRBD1	CSVDNDRGKQYF	TGCAGCGTTGACAATGACAGGGGGAAGCAGTATTTT
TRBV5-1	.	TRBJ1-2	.	CASSSLLGGQRYGYTF	TGCGCCAGCAGCTCACTTCTAGGAGGCCAACGCTATGGCTACACCTTC
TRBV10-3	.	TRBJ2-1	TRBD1	CAIRVTGTGMNNEQFF	TGTGCCATCAGGGTCACGGGGACAGGGATGAACAATGAGCAGTTCTTC
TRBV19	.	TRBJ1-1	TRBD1	CASRQRQGALRSEAFF	TGTGCCAGTAGACAGAGACAGGGGGCCCTACGATCTGAAGCTTTCTTT
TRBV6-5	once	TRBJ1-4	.	CASSYSRQTGREKLFF	TGTGCCAGCAGTTACTCGAGGCAGACAGGAAGAGAAAAACTGTTTTTT
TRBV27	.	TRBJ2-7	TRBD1	CASSLSSGQGHEQYF	TGTGCCAGCAGTTTATCCTCGGGACAGGGCCACGAGCAGTACTTC
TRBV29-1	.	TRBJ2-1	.	CSVKGGGPLYEQFF	TGCAGCGTGAAGGGGGGAGGGCCGCTGTATGAGCAGTTCTTC
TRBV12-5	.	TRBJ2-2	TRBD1	CASGLRDSVNTGELFF	TGTGCTAGTGGTCTCCGGGACAGCGTAAACACCGGGGAGCTGTTTTTT
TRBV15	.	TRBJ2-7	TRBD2	CATSAATGLAGTAEQYF	TGTGCCACCAGCGCAGCTACGGGACTAGCGGGAACAGCCGAGCAGTACTTC
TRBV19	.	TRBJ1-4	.	CASNALGREEEKLFF	TGTGCCAGTAACGCCCTTGGGAGGGAGGAGGAAAAACTGTTTTTT
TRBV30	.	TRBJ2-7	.	CAWSQQGEQYF	TGTGCCTGGAGTCAACAGGGTGAGCAGTACTTC
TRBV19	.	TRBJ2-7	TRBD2	CASSPRLAGVEQYF	TGTGCCAGTAGTCCTCGACTAGCGGGAGTCGAGCAGTACTTC
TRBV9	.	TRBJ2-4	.	CASSAGIAKNIQYF	TGTGCCAGCAGTGCCGGGATAGCCAAAAACATTCAGTACTTC
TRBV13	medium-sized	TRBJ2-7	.	CASSWRQGNSYEQYF	TGTGCCAGCAGCTGGCGGCAGGGGAACTCCTACGAGCAGTACTTC
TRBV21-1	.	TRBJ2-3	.	CASRNGCAGGTDTQYF	TGTGCCAGCAGGAACGGGTGCGCGGGGGGCACAGATACGCAGTATTTT
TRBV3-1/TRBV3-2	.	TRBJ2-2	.	CASSQGLLGALNTGELFF	TGTGCCAGCAGCCAAGGGTTATTGGGGGCTTTGAACACCGGGGAGCTGTTTTTT
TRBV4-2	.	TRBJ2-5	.	CASSHEPSGAQETQYF	TGTGCCAGCAGCCACGAACCCTCAGGGGCCCAAGAGACCCAGTACTTC
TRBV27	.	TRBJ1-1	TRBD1	CASSQYRGNTEAFF	TGTGCCAGCAGTCAGTACAGGGGGAACACTGAAGCTTTCTTT
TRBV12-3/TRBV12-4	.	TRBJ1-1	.	CASTPGNTEAFF	TGTGCCAGCACCCCGGGGAACACTGAAGCTTTCTTT
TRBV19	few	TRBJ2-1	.	CASSMGDGVYNEQFF	TGTGCCAGTAGTATGGGTGACGGGGTCTACAATGAGCAGTTCTTC
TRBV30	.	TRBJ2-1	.	CAWSMTSPQWEQFF	TGTGCCTGGAGTATGACTAGTCCACAATGGGAGCAGTTCTTC
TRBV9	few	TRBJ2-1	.	CASSVDGRGPDEQFF	TGTGCCAGCAGCGTAGACGGGAGAGGTCCGGATGAGCAGTTCTTC
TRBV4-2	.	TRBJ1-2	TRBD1	CASSQGTGDTLVNYGYTF	TGTGCCAGCAGCCAAGGTACAGGGGATACGTTAGTAAACTATGGCTACACCTTC
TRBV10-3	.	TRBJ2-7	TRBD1	CAIRTGAYEQYF	TGTGCCATCCGGACAGGGGCCTACGAGCAGTACTTC
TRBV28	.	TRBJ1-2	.	CASSLHQANYGYTF	TGTGCCAGCAGCCTACACCAGGCTAACTATGGCTACACCTTC
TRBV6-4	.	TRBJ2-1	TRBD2	CASSDSLSGRARGAYNEQFF	TGTGCCAGCAGTGACTCCCTCAGCGGGAGGGCCCGAGGCGCCTACAATGAGCAGTTCTTC
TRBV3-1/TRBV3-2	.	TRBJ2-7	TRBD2	CASSLGTSGHEQYF	TGTGCCAGCAGCCTCGGGACTAGCGGGCACGAGCAGTACTTC
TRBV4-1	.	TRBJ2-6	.	CASSLRDTGNSGANVLTF	TGCGCCAGCAGCCTAAGGGACACGGGGAACTCTGGGGCCAACGTCCTGACTTTC
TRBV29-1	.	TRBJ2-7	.	CSVEDAGGEQYF	TGCAGCGTTGAAGATGCGGGCGGCGAGCAGTACTTC
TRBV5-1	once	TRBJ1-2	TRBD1	CARGTEKIWLENMATTF	TGCGCCAGAGGGACAGAGAAAATATGGCTAGAAAATATGGCTACCACCTTC
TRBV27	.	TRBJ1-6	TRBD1	CASSLGTGGFTLHF	TGTGCCAGCAGCTTGGGAACAGGGGGATTCACCCTCCACTTT
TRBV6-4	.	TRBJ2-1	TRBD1	CASSDSWDRDVNEQFF	TGTGCCAGCAGTGACTCCTGGGACAGGGACGTCAATGAGCAGTTCTTC
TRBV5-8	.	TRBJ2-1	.	CASSSTITGFAYNEQFF	TGTGCCAGCAGCTCCACTATAACAGGGTTCGCCTACAATGAGCAATTCTTC
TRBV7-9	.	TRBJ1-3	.	CASSLSGGVGSGNTIYF	TGTGCCAGCAGCTTATCAGGAGGGGTCGGCTCTGGAAACACCATATATTTT
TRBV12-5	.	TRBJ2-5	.	CASGARGSLRGTQYF	TGTGCTAGTGGTGCTAGGGGGTCCCTGAGAGGGACCCAGTACTTC
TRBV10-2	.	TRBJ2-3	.	CASSFHPARRDTDTQYF	TGCGCCAGCAGTTTCCATCCCGCCCGGAGGGACACAGATACGCAGTATTTT
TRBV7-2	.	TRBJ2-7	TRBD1	CASSPRGPYEQYF	TGTGCCAGCAGCCCAAGGGGGCCATACGAGCAGTACTTC